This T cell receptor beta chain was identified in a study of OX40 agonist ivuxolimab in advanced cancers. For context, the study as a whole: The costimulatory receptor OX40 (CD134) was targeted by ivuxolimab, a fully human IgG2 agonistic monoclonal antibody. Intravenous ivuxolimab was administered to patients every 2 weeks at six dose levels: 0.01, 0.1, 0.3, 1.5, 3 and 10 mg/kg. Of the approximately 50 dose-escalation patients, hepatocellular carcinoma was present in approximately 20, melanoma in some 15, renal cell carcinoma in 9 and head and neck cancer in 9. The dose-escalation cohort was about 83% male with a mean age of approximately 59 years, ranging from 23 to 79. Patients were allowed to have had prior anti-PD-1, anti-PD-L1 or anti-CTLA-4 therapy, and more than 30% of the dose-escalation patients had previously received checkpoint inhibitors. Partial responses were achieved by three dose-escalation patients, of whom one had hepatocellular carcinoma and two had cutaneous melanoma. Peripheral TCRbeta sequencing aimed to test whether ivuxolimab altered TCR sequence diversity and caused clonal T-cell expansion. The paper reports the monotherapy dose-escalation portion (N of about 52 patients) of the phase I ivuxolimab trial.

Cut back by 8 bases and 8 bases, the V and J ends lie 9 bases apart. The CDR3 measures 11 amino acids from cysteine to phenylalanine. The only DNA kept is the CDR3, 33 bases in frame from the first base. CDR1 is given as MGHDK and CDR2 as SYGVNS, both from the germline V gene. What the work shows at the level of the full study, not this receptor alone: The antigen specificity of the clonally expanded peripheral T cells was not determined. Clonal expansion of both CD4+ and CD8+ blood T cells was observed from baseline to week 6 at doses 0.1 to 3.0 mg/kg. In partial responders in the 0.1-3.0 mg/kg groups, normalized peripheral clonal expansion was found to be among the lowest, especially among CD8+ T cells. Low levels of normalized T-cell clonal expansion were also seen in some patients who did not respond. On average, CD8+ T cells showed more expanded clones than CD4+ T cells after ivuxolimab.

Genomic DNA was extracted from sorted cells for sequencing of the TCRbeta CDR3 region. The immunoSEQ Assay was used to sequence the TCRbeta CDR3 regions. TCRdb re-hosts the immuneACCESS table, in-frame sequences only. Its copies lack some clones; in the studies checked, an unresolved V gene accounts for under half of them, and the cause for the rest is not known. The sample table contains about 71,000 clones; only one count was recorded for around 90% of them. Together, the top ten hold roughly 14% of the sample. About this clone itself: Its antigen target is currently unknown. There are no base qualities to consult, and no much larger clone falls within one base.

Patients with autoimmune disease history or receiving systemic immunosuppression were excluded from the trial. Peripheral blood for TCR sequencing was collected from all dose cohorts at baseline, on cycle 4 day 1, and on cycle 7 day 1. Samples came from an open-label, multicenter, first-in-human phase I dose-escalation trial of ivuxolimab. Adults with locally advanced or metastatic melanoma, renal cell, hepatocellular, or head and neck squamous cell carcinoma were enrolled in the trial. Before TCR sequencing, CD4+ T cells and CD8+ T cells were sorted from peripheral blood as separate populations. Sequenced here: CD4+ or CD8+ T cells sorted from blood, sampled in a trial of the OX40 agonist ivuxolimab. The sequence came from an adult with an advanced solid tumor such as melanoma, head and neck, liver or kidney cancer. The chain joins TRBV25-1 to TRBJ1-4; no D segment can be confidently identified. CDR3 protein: CASGLGEKLFF. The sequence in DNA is TGTGCCAGCGGACTAGGAGAAAAACTGTTTTTT.